The 25 T cell receptor beta chains given below trace back to one sample, sequenced in a study of blood T cell repertoires in COVID-19. Clones were read by immunoSEQ multiplex PCR, and TCRdb kept only the in-frame ones, dropping some. Here the sample spans more than 150,000 clones, around 90% being singletons. Source material: PBMCs or T cells enriched from blood (not recorded which). These TCRs come from a woman aged 25 to 39 who had recovered from COVID-19.

The chain combines TRBV29-1 with TRBJ2-1, with 8 bases aligning to TRBD2. V dropped 4 bases and J dropped 4; count of bases not matched to a gene: 9. The CDR3 extends over 15 amino acids. CDR1 and CDR2 from the germline V gene are SQVTM and ANQGSEA. Here the CDR3 DNA reads TGCAGCGTTGTCCCCTGGGCGGGAGGTTACAATGAGCAGTTCTTC. It encodes CSVVPWAGGYNEQFF.

This clone was recorded only once. This sample also contains other DNA sequences that code for the same CDR3. The chain recombines TRBV5-5 with TRBJ1-4; 10 positions match TRBD1. CDR3 length: 16 residues. Germline V gene data show CDR1 as SGHKS and CDR2 as YYEKEE (reference sequence). V dropped 4 bases and J dropped 0; count of bases not matched to a gene: 3. The CDR3: CASSRTGGPTNEKLFF. As DNA, the CDR3 is TGTGCCAGCAGCAGGACAGGGGGGCCAACTAATGAAAAACTGTTTTTT.

The J gene is TRBJ2-5, the V gene TRBV9, with 8 bases matching TRBD2. Germline CDR1 SGDLS, CDR2 YYNGEE. V was clipped by 0 bases and J by 5 bases; unmatched bases: 3. The CDR3 sequence is 14 residues long. The CDR3 sequence is CASSVGTSRETQYF. CDR3 coding DNA: TGTGCCAGCAGCGTAGGGACTAGCAGGGAGACCCAGTACTTC. The full variable domain, completed using reference TRBV9 and TRBJ2-5, is DSGVTQTPKHLITATGQRVTLRCSPRSGDLSVYWYQQSLDQGLQFLIQYYNGEERAKGNILERFSAQQFPDLHSELNLSSLELGDSALYFCASSVGTSRETQYFGPGTRLLVL.

The gene calls are TRBV30 and TRBJ2-7; 10 nucleotides match TRBD1. J gave up 4 bases and V 4 bases, and 10 bases lay outside the gene matches. Germline V CDR1 and CDR2: GTSNPN, SVGIG (reference sequence). The CDR3 length is 15 residues. CDR3 amino acids: CAWTDGTGVGYEQYF. CDR3 DNA: TGTGCCTGGACCGACGGGACAGGGGTTGGGTACGAGCAGTACTTC.

V and J are TRBV4-3 and TRBJ1-1; TRBD1 is a possible D gene (5 bases). The CDR3 sequence is 16 residues long. In germline, CDR1 is LGHNA, CDR2 YSLEER. V gave up 0 bases and J gave up 3 bases, with 14 bases separating them. CDR3 region: CASSQDVGGVDTEAFF. CDR3 coding DNA: TGCGCCAGCAGCCAAGACGTAGGAGGGGTGGACACTGAAGCTTTCTTT.

This chain connects TRBV19 to TRBJ2-7; 7 positions agree with TRBD1. CDR1 LNHDA and CDR2 SQIVND come from the germline V gene (reference sequence). This CDR3 is 14 amino acids long. The trim removed 5 bases at V and 5 bases at J, leaving 9 bases unmatched. For the CDR3, the DNA is TGTGCCAGTAGTCAAAGGGGGCGCATCCACGAGCAGTACTTC. It translates to CASSQRGRIHEQYF.

The genes are TRBV4-3 and TRBJ2-2, with D possibly matching TRBD2 (7 bases). This CDR3 comprises 18 residues. Trimming pared 0 bases from V and 4 bases from J, leaving 18 bases between. Germline V gene lookup returns CDR1 LGHNA and CDR2 YSLEER. CDR3 loop: CASSQDFMGGASTGELFF. The DNA for the CDR3 is TGCGCCAGCAGCCAAGATTTTATGGGGGGGGCCTCCACCGGGGAGCTGTTTTTT.

V is TRBV21-1 and J is TRBJ2-2; the listed D gene, TRBD2, was not tested against the DNA. TRBV21-1 is a pseudogene segment. The CDR3 runs to 17 residues. As DNA, the CDR3 is TGTGCCAGCAGCAACGGACGAGGTAGCGGGGCCTCCGGGGAGCTGTTTTTT. It codes for CASSNGRGSGASGELFF.

This chain links TRBV5-1 with TRBJ2-1; TRBD1 matches 9 bases. The J segment lost 5 bases and the V segment lost 2 bases, leaving 11 bases of the junction unmatched. This CDR3 contains 17 residues. Germline V gives CDR1 SGHRS, CDR2 YFSETQ. Here the CDR3 DNA reads TGCGCCAGCAGCTTATCCCCCCTGGGGACAGGGAACAATGAGCAGTTCTTC. This gives the protein CASSLSPLGTGNNEQFF.

V is TRBV18 and J is TRBJ1-2; 7 bases align to TRBD1. The V gene end was trimmed by 4 bases and the J gene end by 7 bases; junction bases not matched to a gene: 9. This CDR3 has 14 amino acids. Germline lookup yields CDR1 KGHSH and CDR2 LQKENI. The CDR3 spells CASSRNRQGSGYTF. The CDR3 DNA is TGTGCCAGCTCACGAAATCGACAGGGAAGTGGCTACACCTTC. Filled out from reference TRBV18 and TRBJ1-2, the complete variable domain reads NAGVMQNPRHLVRRRGQEARLRCSPMKGHSHVYWYRQLPEEGLKFMVYLQKENIIDESGMPKERFSAEFPKEGPSILRIQQVVRGDSAAYFCASSRNRQGSGYTFGSGTRLTVV.

The genes are TRBV27 and TRBJ2-1; no definite D call. The CDR3 is made up of 11 amino acids. Germline CDR1 is MNHEY and CDR2 is SMNVEV (reference sequence). With 6 bases removed from V and 3 bases from J, the gap between germline ends came to 3 bases. CDR3 protein: CASSLYNEQFF. The CDR3 DNA is TGTGCCAGCAGCCTCTACAATGAGCAGTTCTTC.

This rearrangement joins TRBV3-1 (or the pseudogene TRBV3-2) to TRBJ1-6, with D possibly matching TRBD1 (6 bases). Germline CDR1 and CDR2: LGHDT and YNNKEL (reference sequence). The germline V and J ends were trimmed by 1 base and 7 bases, with 8 bases remaining between them. The CDR3 runs to 14 residues. The CDR3 region is CASSQGTENSPLHF. The CDR3 nucleotides are TGTGCCAGCAGCCAAGGGACAGAAAATTCACCCCTCCACTTT.

Concerning this clone: Other nucleotide sequences in the sample specify the same CDR3. For the CDR3, the DNA is TGTGCCAGCAGCCTACTTAGCACTGAAGCTTTCTTT. Translated: CASSLLSTEAFF. The V call is TRBV12-3 or TRBV12-4, the J call TRBJ1-1; D is ambiguous. V was pared by 6 bases and J by 4 bases, with 9 bases between. The CDR3 is 12 amino acids.

This chain links TRBV7-9 with TRBJ2-1, with TRBD2 matching 7 bases. The CDR3 totals 16 residues. Per the germline V gene, CDR1 is SEHNR and CDR2 is FQNEAQ (reference sequence). With V trimmed by 3 bases and J by 6 bases, 11 bases remained unmatched. The CDR3 region is CASSLALGGEGNEQFF. In DNA form, the CDR3 reads TGTGCCAGCAGCTTGGCCCTCGGTGGGGAGGGCAATGAGCAGTTCTTC. The whole variable domain, filled in from reference TRBV7-9 and TRBJ2-1, reads DTGVSQNPRHKITKRGQNVTFRCDPISEHNRLYWYRQTLGQGPEFLTYFQNEAQLEKSRLLSDRFSAERPKGSFSTLEIQRTEQGDSAMYLCASSLALGGEGNEQFFGPGTRLTVL.

The V call is TRBV11-2, the J call TRBJ1-4; D is perhaps TRBD1 (6 bases). V shed 5 bases and J shed 5 bases, with 12 bases lying between them. Germline CDR1 SGHAT, CDR2 FQNNGV. The CDR3 runs to 14 residues. The CDR3, as DNA: TGTGCCAGCAGCCCACAGGGAACGAATGAAAAACTGTTTTTT. Translated, it gives CASSPQGTNEKLFF.

The V call is TRBV5-1, the J call TRBJ1-4, with D possibly matching TRBD1 (6 bases). Trimming removed 3 bases from V and 0 bases from J, with 9 bases in between. The CDR3 consists of 15 residues. In germline, CDR1 is SGHRS, CDR2 YFSETQ. The CDR3 protein is CASSSRTATNEKLFF. DNA of the CDR3: TGCGCCAGCAGCTCTCGGACAGCAACTAATGAAAAACTGTTTTTT.

The rearrangement uses TRBV6-2 or TRBV6-3 and TRBJ2-5; 7 nucleotides match TRBD2. V shed 6 bases and J 2 bases; nucleotides not matched to a gene: 3. The CDR3 is made up of 13 amino acids. The germline CDR1 and CDR2 sequences are MNHEY and SVGEGT. CDR3 residues: CASSEGLQETQYF. The CDR3, as DNA: TGTGCCAGCAGCGAGGGACTACAAGAGACCCAGTACTTC.

As regards this clone: A junction end diverges from the germline sequence, so it may reflect a read error. Different DNA sequences within this sample yield the same CDR3. The chain joins TRBV4-3 to TRBJ2-7, with D perhaps matching TRBD1 (6 bases). CDR3 size: 13 residues. The germline V gene encodes CDR1 LGHNA and CDR2 YSLEER. CDR3 DNA sequence: TGCGCCAGCAGCCAAGATCTGTCAGGGGAGCAGTATTTC. Its protein product is CASSQDLSGEQYF.

The V call is TRBV7-9, the J call TRBJ1-5, with 8 bases lining up with TRBD1. This CDR3 comprises 15 residues. Germline-derived CDR1 and CDR2 are SEHNR and FQNEAQ (reference sequence). V shed 5 bases, J shed 4 bases, and the junction held 7 bases outside the gene matches. The CDR3 region is CASSHSGQGNQPQHF. The CDR3 region has the DNA TGTGCCAGCAGCCATTCCGGACAGGGAAATCAGCCCCAGCATTTT.

The chain carries TRBV3-1 (or the pseudogene TRBV3-2) and TRBJ1-2, with D maybe TRBD1 (5 bases). The V end lost 1 base, the J end lost 8 bases, and 11 bases lay between the germline ends. Germline CDR1 and CDR2: LGHDT and YNNKEL (reference sequence). CDR3 size: 13 residues. The CDR3 coding sequence is TGTGCCAGCAGCCAAGCCGGGGCGGGGGGCTACACCTTC. Translating gives CASSQAGAGGYTF.

V and J are TRBV4-2 and TRBJ2-3, with 9 bases that match TRBD2. The CDR3 consists of 16 residues. J lost 4 bases, V lost 1 base, and 6 bases had no gene match. The germline CDR1 and CDR2 sequences are LGHNA and YNFKEQ. CDR3 residues: CASSQVAASGADTQYF. The CDR3 DNA is TGTGCCAGCAGCCAAGTTGCGGCTAGCGGGGCAGATACGCAGTATTTT.

This clone has ten or more counts. The genes are TRBV5-1 and TRBJ1-2, with TRBD1 identical over 8 bases. Looked up from germline, CDR1 is SGHRS and CDR2 is YFSETQ. Trimming cost V 5 bases and J 4 bases; bases outside gene matches: 7. The CDR3 covers 14 residues. In DNA, the CDR3 is TGCGCCAGCAGTAGTGGACAGGGAGTCTATGGCTACACCTTC. Translating gives CASSSGQGVYGYTF.

This chain links TRBV19 with TRBJ2-7; 8 bases fit TRBD2. CDR1 is LNHDA and CDR2 is SQIVND in the germline V gene (reference sequence). CDR3 length: 16 residues. V gave up 1 base and J gave up 6 bases; unmatched junction bases: 11. CDR3 loop: CASSIVSGTTGREQYF. In DNA, the CDR3 is TGTGCCAGTAGTATAGTTAGCGGGACCACCGGGCGCGAGCAGTACTTC.

The chain recombines TRBV24-1 with TRBJ2-5; 10 nucleotides agree with TRBD2. This CDR3 is built from 14 residues. CDR1 and CDR2 (germline): KGHDR, SFDVKD. Unmatched junction bases numbered 4, after V lost 5 bases and J lost 5 bases. This CDR3 reads CATSGLAGDETQYF. For the CDR3, the DNA is TGTGCCACCAGTGGGCTAGCGGGAGATGAGACCCAGTACTTC.

The chain joins TRBV11-2 to TRBJ1-1, with TRBD1 matching 9 bases. The trim removed 8 bases at V and 4 bases at J, leaving 5 bases unmatched. This CDR3 is built from 13 residues. Germline V lookup: CDR1 SGHAT, CDR2 FQNNGV. The CDR3 DNA reads TGTGCCAGCTTAAAGACAGGGGGCACTGAAGCTTTCTTT. This codes for CASLKTGGTEAFF.